This T cell receptor beta chain is from a study of T cells after yellow fever vaccination. Study-wide findings and caveats: Only a minor proportion of clonotypes was detected across both CD4 and CD8 compartments. A large majority of primary-vaccination clones showed up again after the booster (approximately 96% CD4, roughly 88% CD8).

Trimming stripped 4 bases from V and 4 bases from J, with 7 bases between. In germline, CDR1 is SGHTA, CDR2 FQGNSA. This CDR3 spans 13 amino acids. MiXCR, run by TCRdb on the 5' RACE reads, gives a single entry per CDR3 protein. The sample includes a few hundred thousand distinct CDR3 sequences, about 4% of them seen just once. For this clonotype: As yet, its antigen is unknown.

Sample: PBMCs, taken 5 days after the yellow fever booster vaccination. The gene calls are TRBV7-2 and TRBJ2-2; D unresolved. This TCR derives from a man between 18 and 29 years old who received the YFV17D yellow fever vaccine. CDR3 DNA sequence: TGTGCCAGCAGCTCAACACCCACCGGGGAGCTGTTTTTT. It encodes CASSSTPTGELFF.